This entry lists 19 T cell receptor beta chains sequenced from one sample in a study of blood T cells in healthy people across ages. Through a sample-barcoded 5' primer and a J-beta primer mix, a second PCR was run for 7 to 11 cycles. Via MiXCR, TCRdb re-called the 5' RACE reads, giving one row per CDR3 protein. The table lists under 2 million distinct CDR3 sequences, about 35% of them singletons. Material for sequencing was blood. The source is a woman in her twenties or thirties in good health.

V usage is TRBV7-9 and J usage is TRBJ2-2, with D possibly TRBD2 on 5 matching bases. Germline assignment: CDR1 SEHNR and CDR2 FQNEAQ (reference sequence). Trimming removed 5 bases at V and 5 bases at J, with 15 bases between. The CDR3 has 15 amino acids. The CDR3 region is CASSLRELGTGELFF. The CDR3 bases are TGTGCCAGCAGCCTAAGGGAGCTAGGTACCGGGGAGCTGTTTTTT.

The CDR3 region is CASSQVRGPGGYTF. The DNA of the CDR3 is TGCGCCAGCAGCCAAGTACGGGGGCCCGGCGGCTACACCTTC. V usage is TRBV4-1 and J usage is TRBJ1-2; possibly TRBD1 for D (6 bases). V shed 1 base and J shed 8 bases, with 14 bases lying between them. CDR1 and CDR2 from the germline V gene are MGHRA and YSYEKL. This CDR3 is 14 amino acids long.

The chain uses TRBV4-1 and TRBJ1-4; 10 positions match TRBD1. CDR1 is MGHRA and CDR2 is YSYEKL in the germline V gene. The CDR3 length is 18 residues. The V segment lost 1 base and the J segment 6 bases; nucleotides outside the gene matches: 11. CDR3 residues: CASSQVRFSGTGDEKLFF. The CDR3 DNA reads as TGCGCCAGCAGCCAAGTTCGTTTTTCGGGGACAGGGGATGAAAAACTGTTTTTT.

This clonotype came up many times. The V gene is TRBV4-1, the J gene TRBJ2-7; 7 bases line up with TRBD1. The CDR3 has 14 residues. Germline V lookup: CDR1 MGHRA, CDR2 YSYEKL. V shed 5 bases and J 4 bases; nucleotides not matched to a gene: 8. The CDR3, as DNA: TGCGCCAGCAGCAACCGACAGGGTGAATACGAGCAGTACTTC. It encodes CASSNRQGEYEQYF.

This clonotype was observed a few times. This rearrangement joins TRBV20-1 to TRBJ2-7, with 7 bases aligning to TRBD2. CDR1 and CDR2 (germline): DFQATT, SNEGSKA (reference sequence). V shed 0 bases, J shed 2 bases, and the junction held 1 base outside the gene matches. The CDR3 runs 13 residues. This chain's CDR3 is CSARESGAYEQYF. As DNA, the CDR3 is TGCAGTGCTAGAGAAAGCGGGGCCTACGAGCAGTACTTC.

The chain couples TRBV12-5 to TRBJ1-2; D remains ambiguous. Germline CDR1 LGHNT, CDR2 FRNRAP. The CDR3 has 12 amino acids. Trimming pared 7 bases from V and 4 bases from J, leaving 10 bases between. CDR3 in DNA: TGTGCTAGTGATACACGTAGCTATGGCTACACCTTC. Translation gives CASDTRSYGYTF.

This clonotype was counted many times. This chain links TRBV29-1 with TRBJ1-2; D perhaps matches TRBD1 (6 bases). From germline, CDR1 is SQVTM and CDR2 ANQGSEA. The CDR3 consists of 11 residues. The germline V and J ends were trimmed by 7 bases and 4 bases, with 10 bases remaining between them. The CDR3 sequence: CSGLDSYGYTF. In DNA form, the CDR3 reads TGCAGCGGTCTGGACAGCTATGGCTACACCTTC.

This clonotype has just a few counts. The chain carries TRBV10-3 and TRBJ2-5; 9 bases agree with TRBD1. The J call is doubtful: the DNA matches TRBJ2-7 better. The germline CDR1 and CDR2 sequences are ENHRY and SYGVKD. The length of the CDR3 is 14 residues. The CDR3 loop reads CAIRGRTGDYEQYF. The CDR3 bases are TGTGCCATCAGGGGCCGGACAGGGGATTACGAGCAGTACTTC.

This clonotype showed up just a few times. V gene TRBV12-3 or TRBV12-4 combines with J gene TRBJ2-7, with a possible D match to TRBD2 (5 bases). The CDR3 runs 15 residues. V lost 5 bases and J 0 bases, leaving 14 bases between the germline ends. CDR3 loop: CASSVYPGYSYEQYF. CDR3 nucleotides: TGTGCCAGCAGTGTGTATCCGGGATACTCCTACGAGCAGTACTTC.

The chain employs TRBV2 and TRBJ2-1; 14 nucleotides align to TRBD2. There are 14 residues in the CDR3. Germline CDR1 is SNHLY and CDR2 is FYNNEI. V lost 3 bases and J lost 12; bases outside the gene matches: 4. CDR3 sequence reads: CASSEGTSGGRQFF. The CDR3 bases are TGTGCCAGCAGTGAGGGGACTAGCGGGGGTCGGCAGTTCTTC.

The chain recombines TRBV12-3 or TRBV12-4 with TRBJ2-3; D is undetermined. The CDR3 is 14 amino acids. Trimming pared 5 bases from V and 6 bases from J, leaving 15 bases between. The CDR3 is CASSHRADVDTQYF. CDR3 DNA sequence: TGTGCCAGCAGTCACCGGGCCGACGTGGATACGCAGTATTTT.

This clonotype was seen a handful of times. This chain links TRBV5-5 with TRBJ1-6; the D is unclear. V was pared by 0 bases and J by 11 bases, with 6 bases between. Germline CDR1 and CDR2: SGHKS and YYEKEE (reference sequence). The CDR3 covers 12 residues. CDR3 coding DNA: TGTGCCAGCAGCTTGGGGTGGGCACCCCTCCACTTT. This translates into CASSLGWAPLHF.

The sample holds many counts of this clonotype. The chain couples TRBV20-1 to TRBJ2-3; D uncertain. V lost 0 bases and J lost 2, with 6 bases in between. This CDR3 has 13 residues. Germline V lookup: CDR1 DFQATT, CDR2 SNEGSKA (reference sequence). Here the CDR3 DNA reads TGCAGTGCTAGAGACCCGACCACAGATACGCAGTATTTT. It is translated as CSARDPTTDTQYF.

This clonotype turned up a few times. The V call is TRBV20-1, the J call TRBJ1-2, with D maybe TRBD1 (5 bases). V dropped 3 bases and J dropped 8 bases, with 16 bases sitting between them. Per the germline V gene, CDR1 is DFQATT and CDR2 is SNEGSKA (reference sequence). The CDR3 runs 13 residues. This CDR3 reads CSASGGGADGYTF. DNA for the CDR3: TGCAGTGCTAGTGGCGGAGGGGCAGACGGCTACACCTTC.

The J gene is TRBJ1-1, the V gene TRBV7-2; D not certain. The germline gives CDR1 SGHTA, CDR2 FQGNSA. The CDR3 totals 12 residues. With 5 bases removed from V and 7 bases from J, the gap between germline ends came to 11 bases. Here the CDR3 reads CASSPTPYEAFF. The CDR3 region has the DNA TGTGCCAGCAGCCCTACCCCCTATGAAGCTTTCTTT.

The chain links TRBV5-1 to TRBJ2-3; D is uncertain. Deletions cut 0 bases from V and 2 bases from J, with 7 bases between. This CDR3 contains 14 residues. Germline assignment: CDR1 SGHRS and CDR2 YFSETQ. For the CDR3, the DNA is TGCGCCAGCAGCTTGGACCCCACCACAGATACGCAGTATTTT. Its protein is CASSLDPTTDTQYF.

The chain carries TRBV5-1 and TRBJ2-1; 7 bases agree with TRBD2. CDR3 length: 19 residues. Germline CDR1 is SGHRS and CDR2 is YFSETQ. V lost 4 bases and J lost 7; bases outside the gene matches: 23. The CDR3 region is CASSPTRDQAWTSKNEQFF. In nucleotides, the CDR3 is TGCGCCAGCAGCCCGACGCGAGATCAGGCATGGACTAGTAAGAATGAGCAGTTCTTC.

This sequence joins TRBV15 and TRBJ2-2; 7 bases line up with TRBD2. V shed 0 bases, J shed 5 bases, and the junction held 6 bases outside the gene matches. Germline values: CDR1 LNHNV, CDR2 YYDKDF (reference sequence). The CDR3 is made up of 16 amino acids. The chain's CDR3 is CATSRDRGRETGELFF. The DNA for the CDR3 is TGTGCCACCAGCAGAGATCGTGGGAGGGAAACCGGGGAGCTGTTTTTT.

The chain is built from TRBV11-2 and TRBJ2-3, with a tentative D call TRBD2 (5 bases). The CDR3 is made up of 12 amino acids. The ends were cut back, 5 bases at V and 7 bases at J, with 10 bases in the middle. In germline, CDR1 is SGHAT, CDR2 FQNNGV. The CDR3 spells CASSPGKNTQYF. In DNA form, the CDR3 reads TGTGCCAGCAGCCCCGGGAAGAATACGCAGTATTTT.